The 17 T cell receptor beta chains below were found in one sample sequenced in a study of T-cell memory formation after mild COVID-19. MiXCR, applied by TCRdb to the 5' RACE reads, yields one record per CDR3 protein. The sample yields some 150,000 distinct CDR3 sequences, approximately 25% seen once. The sequenced material came from PBMCs or a T cell subset sorted from them (not recorded which). The receptors derive from an adult woman who had mild COVID-19 (a few samples of this study predate the infection). Cell type and time point are not known.

J is TRBJ1-5 and V is TRBV7-2; 9 nucleotides align to TRBD1. The CDR3 extends over 16 amino acids. CDR1 SGHTA and CDR2 FQGNSA come from the germline V gene. With V trimmed by 3 bases and J by 4 bases, 7 bases remained unmatched. The CDR3 here is CASSLDTGGANQPQHF. In DNA form, the CDR3 reads TGTGCCAGCAGCTTGGACACAGGGGGCGCGAATCAGCCCCAGCATTTT.

V usage is TRBV12-3 or TRBV12-4 and J usage is TRBJ2-7; TRBD1 or TRBD2 may be the D gene (5 bases each). The CDR3 is 14 residues long. The germline V and J ends were trimmed by 0 bases and 4 bases, with 10 bases remaining between them. The CDR3 protein is CASSLAGTEYEQYF. As DNA, the CDR3 is TGTGCCAGCAGTTTAGCCGGGACGGAATACGAGCAGTACTTC.

V gene TRBV29-1 combines with J gene TRBJ1-5; 7 bases agree with TRBD1. Losses at the gene ends were 6 bases for V and 3 bases for J; bases not matched to a gene: 5. Looked up from germline, CDR1 is SQVTM and CDR2 is ANQGSEA. The CDR3 has 13 residues. CDR3 coding DNA: TGCAGCGTCGAGACAGGGTTCAATCAGCCCCAGCATTTT. It encodes CSVETGFNQPQHF.

The chain links TRBV7-2 to TRBJ2-7, with D hard to call. The V gene's germline CDR1 is SGHTA and CDR2 FQGNSA. The CDR3 contains 16 residues. Trimming took 4 bases from V and 6 from J, leaving 22 bases between them. The CDR3 is CASSYRLSTAPSEQYF. Written as DNA, the CDR3 is TGTGCCAGCAGCTACCGACTTTCTACCGCACCCTCCGAGCAGTACTTC.

This clonotype came up a few times. V gene TRBV7-6 combines with J gene TRBJ1-2, with TRBD1 matching 11 bases. The CDR3 has 14 amino acids. Trimming took 5 bases from V and 7 from J; bases not matched to a gene: 6. CDR1 is SGHVS and CDR2 is FNYEAQ in the germline V gene. The CDR3 reads CASSIGQGAGGYTF. CDR3 DNA: TGTGCCAGCAGCATCGGACAGGGGGCCGGTGGCTACACCTTC.

This clonotype appeared a few times. V is TRBV15 and J is TRBJ2-2, with 7 bases identical to TRBD1. Germline loops: CDR1 LNHNV, CDR2 YYDKDF (reference sequence). V dropped 3 bases and J dropped 2; count of bases not matched to a gene: 9. The length of the CDR3 is 17 residues. CDR3: CATSSPGRGPNTGELFF. DNA of the CDR3: TGTGCCACCAGCAGCCCCGGTAGGGGGCCAAACACCGGGGAGCTGTTTTTT.

There are a few counts of this clonotype. The chain recombines TRBV7-8 with TRBJ2-7; 7 bases align to TRBD1. The germline V gene has CDR1 SGHVS and CDR2 FQNEAQ. V lost 5 bases to trimming and J lost 2 bases; unmatched junction nucleotides: 12. The CDR3 totals 16 residues. The CDR3 sequence is CASSTTTGDRPYEQYF. The CDR3 DNA reads as TGTGCCAGCAGCACTACCACCGGGGACAGACCCTACGAGCAGTACTTC. Full variable domain (missing parts from reference TRBV7-8 and TRBJ2-7): GAGVSQSPRYKVAKRGQDVALRCDPISGHVSLFWYQQALGQGPEFLTYFQNEAQLDKSGLPSDRFFAERPEGSVSTLKIQRTQQEDSAVYLCASSTTTGDRPYEQYFGPGTRLTVT.

This clonotype was counted only a few times. The chain is built from TRBV5-6 and TRBJ1-1; D may be TRBD1 (5 bases). The V gene's germline CDR1 is SGHDT and CDR2 YYEEEE. The V end was cut by 2 bases, the J end by 1 base, with 18 bases between. This CDR3 has 17 amino acids. The CDR3 DNA is TGTGCCAGCAGCTTCATTCTAGTGACAGCGGGGAACACTGAAGCTTTCTTT. It codes for CASSFILVTAGNTEAFF.

This sequence joins TRBV27 and TRBJ1-2, with 7 positions matching TRBD1. Per germline, CDR1 MNHEY and CDR2 SMNVEV (reference sequence). The CDR3 spans 15 residues. The V and J ends lost 5 bases and 4 bases, in that order; junction bases with no gene match: 10. CDR3 protein: CASSPTDRFPYGYTF. The CDR3 DNA sequence: TGTGCCAGCAGTCCCACGGACAGGTTCCCCTATGGCTACACCTTC.

This clonotype was observed a few times. The V and J genes are TRBV19 and TRBJ1-2; D ambiguous. Germline CDR1 is LNHDA and CDR2 is SQIVND (reference sequence). V gave up 1 base and J gave up 6 bases, with 6 bases separating them. The length of the CDR3 is 12 residues. This chain's CDR3 is CASSIGGNGYTF. As DNA, the CDR3 is TGTGCCAGTAGTATAGGAGGGAATGGCTACACCTTC.

This sequence joins TRBV4-3 and TRBJ2-1, with a weak D call TRBD2 (5 bases). This CDR3 contains 13 residues. Trimming removed 0 bases from V and 9 bases from J, with 9 bases in between. Looked up from germline, CDR1 is LGHNA and CDR2 is YSLEER. DNA for the CDR3: TGCGCCAGCAGCCAAGATCGGAGCGGTGAGCAGTTCTTC. Protein product: CASSQDRSGEQFF.

In its sample, this clonotype was seen a few times. CDR3 nucleotides: TGTGCCAGCAGTCCGACAGTGTTGGATCCCCAGCATTTT. Translation gives CASSPTVLDPQHF. The chain joins TRBV27 to TRBJ1-5; possibly TRBD1 for D (5 bases). This CDR3 contains 13 residues. Germline CDR1 MNHEY, CDR2 SMNVEV (reference sequence). V lost 5 bases and J 10 bases, leaving 15 bases between the germline ends.

This clonotype appeared a few times. The chain is built from TRBV15 and TRBJ2-7; D might be TRBD2 (6 bases). From germline, CDR1 is LNHNV and CDR2 YYDKDF (reference sequence). Trimming stripped 6 bases from V and 2 bases from J, with 11 bases between. This CDR3 comprises 13 residues. This chain's CDR3 is CATSPGRTYEQYF. CDR3 coding DNA: TGTGCCACCAGTCCAGGGAGGACCTACGAGCAGTACTTC.

This clonotype came up a few times. The V and J genes are TRBV27 and TRBJ1-1, with D possibly matching TRBD1 (5 bases). This CDR3 spans 16 amino acids. The V end was cut by 2 bases, the J end by 0 bases, with 13 bases between. Germline lookup yields CDR1 MNHEY and CDR2 SMNVEV (reference sequence). The CDR3 protein is CASSLIFREVNTEAFF. CDR3 coding DNA: TGTGCCAGCAGTTTAATTTTCAGGGAAGTGAACACTGAAGCTTTCTTT.

The chain links TRBV4-2 to TRBJ2-7; D call uncertain. The ends were cut back, 3 bases at V and 4 bases at J, with 1 base in the middle. The germline CDR1 and CDR2 sequences are LGHNA and YNFKEQ. The CDR3 spans 10 residues. Here the CDR3 DNA reads TGTGCCAGCAGCCAGTACGAGCAGTACTTC. Amino acid sequence: CASSQYEQYF.

The table lists this clonotype with a few counts. This chain links TRBV25-1 with TRBJ2-3, with D possibly matching TRBD1 (6 bases). The V and J ends lost 3 bases and 0 bases respectively, with 7 bases between them. CDR3 length equals 14 residues. Germline lookup yields CDR1 MGHDK and CDR2 SYGVNS. For the CDR3, the DNA is TGTGCCAGCAGTGACAGGGGTAGCACAGATACGCAGTATTTT. Its protein is CASSDRGSTDTQYF.

The chain couples TRBV6-5 to TRBJ1-2; D might be TRBD1 (6 bases). V lost 4 bases and J 4 bases, leaving 13 bases between the germline ends. The CDR3 consists of 14 residues. In germline, CDR1 is MNHEY, CDR2 SVGAGI. The CDR3 DNA follows: TGTGCCAGCAGTTCGGGGGCACCCCGCTATGGCTACACCTTC. It specifies CASSSGAPRYGYTF.